This T cell receptor (beta chain) was sequenced in a study of T cells in Graves' hyperthyroidism and ophthalmopathy. Findings and limits, study-wide: Ophthalmopathy and stable hyperthyroidism were told apart by a 13 V-J model. Among thyroid clonotypes expanded above 0.001, most also appeared in blood.

Remarks on this clonotype: The antigen remains unidentified.

What was amplified from RNA transcripts were TCR beta CDR3 regions. An initial round of RT-PCR targeting the TCR CDR3 relied on the HTBI primer set. Each CDR3 protein is one row after TCRdb ran MiXCR on the multiplex PCR reads. The sample lists 450,000 to 650,000 distinct CDR3 sequences, 14% occurring once. Germline CDR1 and CDR2: MNHEY and SMNVEV (reference sequence). Trimming took 7 bases from V and 3 from J, leaving 15 bases between them. The CDR3 loop spans 14 amino acids. Active moderate-to-severe ophthalmopathy, Clinical Activity Score at least 3, NOSPECS at least 4, under 3 months' duration. This chain connects TRBV27 to TRBJ1-1; unclear D gene. The sequenced material came from blood. The receptor's source is a woman younger than 30 with Graves' ophthalmopathy. CDR3 amino acids: CASTPFLGDTEAFF. The CDR3 region has the DNA TGTGCCAGCACCCCTTTCCTCGGGGACACTGAAGCTTTCTTT.